These 19 T cell receptor beta chains were sequenced from one sample in a study of identical twins listed by TCRdb under 2016. The library was made by 5' RACE. TCRdb records Illumina HiSeq 2000 as the sequencer. Using fastp trimming at Q25 and MiXCR clonotype assembly, TCRdb reanalyzed the public sequencing data and kept in-frame beta chains. Records with the same CDR3 protein are collapsed into one entry carrying the most frequent genes and DNA. This sample lists hundreds of thousands of distinct CDR3 sequences; around 8.6% were detected once. Approximately 0.96% of the sample lies in the top ten. Separately, the same data were catalogued under a study of yellow fever vaccine responses in identical twins.

Specimen: PBMCs. The receptors stem from a woman between 18 and 30 years old in good health.

This clonotype was seen repeatedly, ten times or more. The chain is built from TRBV6-2 or TRBV6-3 and TRBJ1-1, with D maybe TRBD1 (5 bases). Trimming took off 1 base at V and 0 bases at J, with 12 bases between the two ends. The CDR3 runs 16 residues. Per germline, CDR1 MNHEY and CDR2 SVGEGT. CDR3 bases: TGTGCCAGCAGTTACTGGGGGGACGGAGTGAACACTGAAGCTTTCTTT. This translates into CASSYWGDGVNTEAFF.

This clonotype was observed many times. The chain is built from TRBV12-3 or TRBV12-4 and TRBJ2-1; 10 nucleotides line up with TRBD1. Germline trimming cut 5 bases from V and 2 bases from J; bases unmatched to any gene: 3. The CDR3 is 15 amino acids. The CDR3 sequence is CASSVGTGAYNEQFF. In DNA form, the CDR3 reads TGTGCCAGCAGTGTCGGGACAGGGGCCTACAATGAGCAGTTCTTC.

This chain uses TRBV25-1 with TRBJ2-7; D possibly matches TRBD1 or TRBD2 (5 bases each). V was clipped by 3 bases and J by 6 bases, with 21 bases between them. Germline CDR1 and CDR2: MGHDK and SYGVNS. This CDR3 spans 16 amino acids. In DNA form, the CDR3 reads TGTGCCAGCAGTGATGTTGGGGGTATTTCTGGCTCCGAGCAGTACTTC. Amino acids: CASSDVGGISGSEQYF.

A few counts support this clonotype. One end of the junction does not line up with germline, which may come from a read error. The chain couples TRBV5-1 to TRBJ2-1; 7 bases align to TRBD1. Germline assignment: CDR1 SGHRS and CDR2 YFSETQ. The CDR3 sequence is 11 residues long. The CDR3 protein is CASRLGQEQFF. The CDR3 DNA reads TGCGCCAGCAGATTGGGACAGGAGCAGTTCTTC.

This clonotype has only a few counts. The CDR3 loop is CASSYSGGNTDTQYF. The DNA of the CDR3 is TGTGCCAGCAGTTATAGCGGGGGGAACACAGATACGCAGTATTTT. This chain uses TRBV6-5 with TRBJ2-3; TRBD2 matches 10 bases. CDR3 size: 15 residues. V lost 3 bases to trimming and J lost 2 bases; unmatched junction nucleotides: 2. Germline CDR1 is MNHEY and CDR2 is SVGAGI.

The chain carries TRBV6-5 and TRBJ1-2; D uncertain. The CDR3 consists of 14 residues. Per the germline V gene, CDR1 is MNHEY and CDR2 is SVGAGI. V gave up 2 bases and J gave up 8 bases, with 15 bases separating them. CDR3 loop: CASSYQSPREGYTF. The CDR3, as DNA: TGTGCCAGCAGTTACCAATCCCCGAGGGAGGGCTACACCTTC.

V gene TRBV4-3 combines with J gene TRBJ2-1; D gene ambiguous. CDR3 length: 12 residues. Trimming shortened V by 2 bases and J by 9 bases, and 8 bases separated the two germline ends. CDR1 is LGHNA and CDR2 is YSLEER in the germline V gene. This chain's CDR3 is CASSQSPGEQFF. The CDR3 nucleotides are TGCGCCAGCAGCCAATCCCCCGGTGAGCAGTTCTTC.

This clonotype has only a few counts. V and J are TRBV19 and TRBJ2-2, with 7 bases lining up with TRBD1. The CDR3 is 16 residues long. Germline V CDR1 and CDR2: LNHDA, SQIVND (reference sequence). Trimming cost V 7 bases and J 5 bases; bases outside gene matches: 13. DNA for the CDR3: TGTGCCAGTACCAATCTCAAGACAGGGCGGACCGGGGAGCTGTTTTTT. Protein product: CASTNLKTGRTGELFF. The full variable domain, with the rest looked up from reference TRBV19 and TRBJ2-2, is DGGITQSPKYLFRKEGQNVTLSCEQNLNHDAMYWYRQDPGQGLRLIYYSQIVNDFQKGDIAEGYSVSREKKESFPLTVTSAQKNPTAFYLCASTNLKTGRTGELFFGEGSRLTVL.

This clonotype has ten or more counts. J is TRBJ2-3 and V is TRBV20-1; D call uncertain. V was cut by 5 bases and J by 4 bases, with 13 bases left in between. Per germline, CDR1 DFQATT and CDR2 SNEGSKA (reference sequence). This CDR3 contains 13 residues. The CDR3 loop is CSALASLPDTQYF. The CDR3 DNA sequence: TGCAGTGCTCTCGCTTCACTTCCAGATACGCAGTATTTT.

This sequence joins TRBV10-3 and TRBJ2-1; 7 bases fit TRBD2. Germline V gene lookup returns CDR1 ENHRY and CDR2 SYGVKD. The CDR3 covers 14 residues. V trimming: 6 bases; J trimming: 9 bases; junction bases outside the gene matches: 11. The CDR3 spells CAISSPGLSGEQFF. The CDR3 bases are TGTGCCATCAGCTCTCCGGGACTAAGTGGTGAGCAGTTCTTC.

For this clonotype: With a much larger clone just one base away, this may be a read error. The chain combines TRBV7-9 with TRBJ2-3; no definite D call. Germline V gene sequence: CDR1 SEHNR, CDR2 FQNEAQ (reference sequence). CDR3 length: 14 amino acids. V lost 5 bases, J lost 0 bases, and 9 bases lay in between. CDR3 DNA sequence: TGTGCCAGCAGCCCCCCGTTCAGCACAGATACGCAGTATTTT. It translates to CASSPPFSTDTQYF.

This clonotype was seen at least ten times. The CDR3 coding sequence is TGTGCCAGCATGCGGACAGCCGGGGCCTACGAGCAGTACTTC. As protein: CASMRTAGAYEQYF. This chain connects TRBV6-1 to TRBJ2-7, with D maybe TRBD1 (6 bases). The V and J ends lost 7 bases and 2 bases respectively, with 15 bases between them. CDR3 length: 14 amino acids. From germline, CDR1 is MNHNS and CDR2 SASEGT.

J is TRBJ2-7 and V is TRBV28; 7 bases map to TRBD1. The CDR3 runs 14 residues. J gave up 0 bases and V 8 bases, and 7 bases lay outside the gene matches. The germline CDR1 and CDR2 sequences are MDHEN and SYDVKM. The CDR3 loop reads CASLPTGTSYEQYF. The CDR3 nucleotides are TGTGCCAGCCTCCCGACAGGGACCTCCTACGAGCAGTACTTC. Full variable domain (remainder filled in from reference TRBV28 and TRBJ2-7): DVKVTQSSRYLVKRTGEKVFLECVQDMDHENMFWYRQDPGLGLRLIYFSYDVKMKEKGDIPEGYSVSREKKERFSLILESASTNQTSMYLCASLPTGTSYEQYFGPGTRLTVT.

This clonotype has at least ten counts. The genes are TRBV28 and TRBJ2-5, with D possibly being TRBD2 (6 bases). CDR1 MDHEN and CDR2 SYDVKM come from the germline V gene. The CDR3 runs 13 residues. The germline V and J ends were trimmed by 3 bases and 4 bases, with 9 bases remaining between them. The CDR3 nucleotides are TGTGCCAGCAGTTTTTACGGGGGAGAGACCCAGTACTTC. Translation gives CASSFYGGETQYF.

In this sample, this clonotype turned up a few times. The rearrangement uses TRBV4-1 and TRBJ2-1; 10 bases are shared with TRBD1. Germline-derived CDR1 and CDR2 are MGHRA and YSYEKL. The J segment lost 8 bases and the V segment lost 5 bases, leaving 15 bases of the junction unmatched. This CDR3 spans 17 amino acids. The CDR3 loop is CASSFDSGTGAIYEQFF. CDR3 coding DNA: TGCGCCAGCAGCTTCGACTCCGGGACAGGGGCAATCTATGAGCAGTTCTTC.

The CDR3 DNA reads TGTGCCAGCAGCTCACCCCCGCGGGGTTGGGGTCAGCAGTTCTTC. It translates to CASSSPPRGWGQQFF. The rearrangement joins TRBV7-2 to TRBJ2-1; possible D gene TRBD2, 6 bases. The germline V gene encodes CDR1 SGHTA and CDR2 FQGNSA. The CDR3 consists of 15 residues. V was clipped by 4 bases and J by 11 bases, with 21 bases between them.

This clonotype was counted only a few times. The V gene is TRBV7-2, the J gene TRBJ2-1; 8 bases fit TRBD2. The junction had 4 bases not matched to a gene; V was cut back by 1 base and J by 8 bases. This CDR3 spans 14 amino acids. Germline loops: CDR1 SGHTA, CDR2 FQGNSA. CDR3 sequence reads: CASSLDGGGYEQFF. In DNA, the CDR3 is TGTGCCAGCAGCTTAGACGGGGGGGGGTATGAGCAGTTCTTC. The full variable domain, with the rest looked up from reference TRBV7-2 and TRBJ2-1, is GAGVSQSPSNKVTEKGKDVELRCDPISGHTALYWYRQSLGQGLEFLIYFQGNSAPDKSGLPSDRFSAERTGGSVSTLTIQRTQQEDSAVYLCASSLDGGGYEQFFGPGTRLTVL.

This chain uses TRBV11-2 with TRBJ1-2; TRBD1 aligns across 9 bases. In germline, CDR1 is SGHAT, CDR2 FQNNGV. V dropped 4 bases and J dropped 2; count of bases not matched to a gene: 14. The CDR3 extends over 18 amino acids. The DNA of the CDR3 is TGTGCCAGCAGCTCCCTCCCCCGGGACAGGGCTCCAAACTATGGCTACACCTTC. This gives the protein CASSSLPRDRAPNYGYTF.

The chain couples TRBV11-2 to TRBJ2-1; 13 bases agree with TRBD2. Germline CDR1 and CDR2: SGHAT and FQNNGV. The CDR3 sequence is 15 residues long. The J segment lost 5 bases and the V segment lost 6 bases, leaving 4 bases of the junction unmatched. The CDR3 spells CASRRTSGGHNEQFF. The DNA of the CDR3 is TGTGCCAGCAGGAGGACTAGCGGGGGACACAATGAGCAGTTCTTC.